The clone carrying this T cell receptor beta chain was seen a handful of times. Its matching antigen is unknown. The second PCR ran about 6 to 12 cycles with a sample-barcoded 5' primer and J-beta primers. Each of the cDNA molecules was tagged by a template-switch adaptor with 12 random nucleotides. TCRdb reprocessed the 5' RACE reads via MiXCR and lists one record per CDR3 protein. The profile shows around 750,000 distinct CDR3 sequences, around half of them singletons. Germline CDR1 MNHNY, CDR2 SVGAGI (reference sequence). The CDR3 spans 13 residues. Trimming took 0 bases from V and 4 from J, leaving 7 bases between them. This entry is derived from a study of blood T cells in healthy people across ages. Total RNA extraction produced at least 5.5 micrograms (per sample) for the study. Points from the study as a whole: Relative to aged donors, long-lived donors carried more naive CD4+ cells and displayed higher diversity.

This TCR was recovered from a man aged 80 or over in good health. What was sequenced was blood. The rearrangement links TRBV6-6 to TRBJ2-7; D is ambiguous. The CDR3 here is CASSYSSVYEQYF. CDR3 coding DNA: TGTGCCAGCAGTTACTCCAGTGTATACGAGCAGTACTTC.